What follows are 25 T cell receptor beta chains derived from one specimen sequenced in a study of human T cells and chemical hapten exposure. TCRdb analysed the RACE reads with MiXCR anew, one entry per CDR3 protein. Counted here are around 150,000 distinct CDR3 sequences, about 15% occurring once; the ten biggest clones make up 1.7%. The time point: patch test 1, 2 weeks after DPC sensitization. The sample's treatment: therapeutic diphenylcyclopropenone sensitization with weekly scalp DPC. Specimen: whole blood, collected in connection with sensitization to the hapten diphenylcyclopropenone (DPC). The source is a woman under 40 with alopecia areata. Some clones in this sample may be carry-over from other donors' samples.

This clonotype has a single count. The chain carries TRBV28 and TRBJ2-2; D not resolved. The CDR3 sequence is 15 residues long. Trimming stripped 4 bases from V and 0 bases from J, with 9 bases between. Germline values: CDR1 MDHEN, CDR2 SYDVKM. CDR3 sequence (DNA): TGTGCCAGCAGTTCAACACAGCCGAACACCGGGGAGCTGTTTTTT. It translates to CASSSTQPNTGELFF.

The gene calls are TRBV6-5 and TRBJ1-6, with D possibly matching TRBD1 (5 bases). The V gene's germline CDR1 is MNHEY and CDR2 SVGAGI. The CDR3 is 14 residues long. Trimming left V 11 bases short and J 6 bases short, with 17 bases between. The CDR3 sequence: CACTRGVPNSPLHF. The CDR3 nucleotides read TGTGCCTGCACTCGAGGGGTACCTAATTCACCCCTCCACTTT.

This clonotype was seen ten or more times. CDR3 sequence reads: CSVVLAGTNTGELFF. CDR3 sequence (DNA): TGCAGCGTTGTTCTAGCGGGTACGAACACCGGGGAGCTGTTTTTT. The gene calls are TRBV29-1 and TRBJ2-2; 8 nucleotides agree with TRBD2. Germline CDR1 is SQVTM and CDR2 is ANQGSEA. The CDR3 totals 15 residues. The junction had 4 bases not matched to a gene; V was cut back by 4 bases and J by 0 bases.

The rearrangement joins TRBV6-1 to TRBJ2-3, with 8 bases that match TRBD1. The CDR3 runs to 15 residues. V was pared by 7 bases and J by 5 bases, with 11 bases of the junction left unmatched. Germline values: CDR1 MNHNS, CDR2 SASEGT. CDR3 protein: CASTLSGGLGDTQYF. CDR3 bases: TGTGCCAGCACCCTCTCAGGGGGCCTTGGAGATACGCAGTATTTT.

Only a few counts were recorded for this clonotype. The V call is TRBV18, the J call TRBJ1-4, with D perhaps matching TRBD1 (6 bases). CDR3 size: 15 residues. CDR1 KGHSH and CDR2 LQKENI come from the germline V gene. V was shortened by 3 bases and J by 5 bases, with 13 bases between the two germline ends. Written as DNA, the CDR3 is TGTGCCAGCTCACCGTTCGAAGGGGGAAATGAAAAACTGTTTTTT. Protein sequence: CASSPFEGGNEKLFF.

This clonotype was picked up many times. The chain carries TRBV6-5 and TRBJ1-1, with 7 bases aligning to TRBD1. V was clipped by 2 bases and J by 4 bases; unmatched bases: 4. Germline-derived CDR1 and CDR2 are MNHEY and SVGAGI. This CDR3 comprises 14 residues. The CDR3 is CASSYGRQGTEAFF. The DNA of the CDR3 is TGTGCCAGCAGTTACGGACGACAGGGCACTGAAGCTTTCTTT.

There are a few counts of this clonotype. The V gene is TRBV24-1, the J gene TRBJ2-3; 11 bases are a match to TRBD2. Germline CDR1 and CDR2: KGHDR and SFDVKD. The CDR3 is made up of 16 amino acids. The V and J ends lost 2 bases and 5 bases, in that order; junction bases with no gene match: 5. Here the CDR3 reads CATSDSRLAGGDTQYF. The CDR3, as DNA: TGTGCCACCAGTGATTCTCGGCTAGCGGGAGGAGATACGCAGTATTTT.

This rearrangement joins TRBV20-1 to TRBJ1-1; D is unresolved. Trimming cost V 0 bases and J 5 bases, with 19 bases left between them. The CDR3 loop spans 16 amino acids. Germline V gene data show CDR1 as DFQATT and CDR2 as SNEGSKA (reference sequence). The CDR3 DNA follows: TGCAGTGCTAGAGATGGGGTAGCGGGGATTGGTACTGAAGCTTTCTTT. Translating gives CSARDGVAGIGTEAFF.

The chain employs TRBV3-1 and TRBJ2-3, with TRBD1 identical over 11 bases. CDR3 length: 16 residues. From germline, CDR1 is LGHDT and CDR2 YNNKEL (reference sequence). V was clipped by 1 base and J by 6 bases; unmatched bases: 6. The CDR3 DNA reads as TGTGCCAGCAGCCAAGTTAGGACAGGGGGCTTCGATACGCAGTATTTT. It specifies CASSQVRTGGFDTQYF.

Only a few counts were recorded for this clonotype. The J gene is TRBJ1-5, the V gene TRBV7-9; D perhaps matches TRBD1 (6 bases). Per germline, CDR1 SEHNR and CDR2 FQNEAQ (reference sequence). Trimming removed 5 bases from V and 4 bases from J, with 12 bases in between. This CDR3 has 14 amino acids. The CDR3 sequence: CASSPQGWNQPQHF. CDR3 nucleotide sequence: TGTGCCAGCAGCCCCCAGGGGTGGAATCAGCCCCAGCATTTT.

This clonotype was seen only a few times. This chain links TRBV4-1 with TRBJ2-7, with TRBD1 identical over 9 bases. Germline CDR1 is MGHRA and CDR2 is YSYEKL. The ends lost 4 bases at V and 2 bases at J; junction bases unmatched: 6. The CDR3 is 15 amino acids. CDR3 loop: CASSRAGTGTYEQYF. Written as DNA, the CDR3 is TGCGCCAGCAGCCGGGCCGGGACAGGGACCTACGAGCAGTACTTC.

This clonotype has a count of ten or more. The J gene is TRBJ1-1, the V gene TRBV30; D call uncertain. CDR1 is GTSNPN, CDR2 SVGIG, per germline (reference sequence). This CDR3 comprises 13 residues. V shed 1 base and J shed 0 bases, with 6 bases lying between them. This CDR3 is CAWSGYMNTEAFF. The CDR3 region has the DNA TGTGCCTGGAGTGGGTACATGAACACTGAAGCTTTCTTT.

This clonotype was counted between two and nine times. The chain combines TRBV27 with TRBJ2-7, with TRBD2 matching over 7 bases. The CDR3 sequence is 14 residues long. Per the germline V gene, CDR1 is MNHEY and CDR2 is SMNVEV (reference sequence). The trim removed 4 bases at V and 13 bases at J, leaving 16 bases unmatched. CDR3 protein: CASSSSGERDISYF. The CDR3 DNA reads TGTGCCAGCAGTTCATCCGGCGAGCGGGATATATCCTACTTC.

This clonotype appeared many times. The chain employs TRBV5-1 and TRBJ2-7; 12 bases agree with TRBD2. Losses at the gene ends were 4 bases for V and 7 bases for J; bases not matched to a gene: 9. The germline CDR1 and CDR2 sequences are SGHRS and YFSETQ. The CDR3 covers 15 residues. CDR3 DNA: TGCGCCAGCAGCGTGACTAGCGGGAGTTCGGGGGAGCAGTACTTC. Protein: CASSVTSGSSGEQYF.

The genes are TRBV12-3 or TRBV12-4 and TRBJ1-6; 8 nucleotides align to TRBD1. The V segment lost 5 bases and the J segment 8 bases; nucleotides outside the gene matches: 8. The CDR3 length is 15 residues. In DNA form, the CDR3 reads TGTGCCAGCAGTAGGTCGGGACAGGTCCATTCACCCCTCCACTTT. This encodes CASSRSGQVHSPLHF.

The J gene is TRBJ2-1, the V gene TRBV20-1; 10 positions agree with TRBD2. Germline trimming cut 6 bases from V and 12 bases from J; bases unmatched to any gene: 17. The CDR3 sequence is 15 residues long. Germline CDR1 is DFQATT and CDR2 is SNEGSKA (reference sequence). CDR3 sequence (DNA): TGCAGTGCGGCTCCCGGGACTAGCGAAAAAAGTGGGCAGTTCTTC. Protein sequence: CSAAPGTSEKSGQFF.

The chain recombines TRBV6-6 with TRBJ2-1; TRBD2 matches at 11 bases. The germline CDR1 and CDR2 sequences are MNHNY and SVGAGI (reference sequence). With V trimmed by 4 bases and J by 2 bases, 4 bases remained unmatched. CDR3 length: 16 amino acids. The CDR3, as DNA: TGTGCCAGCAGTTCAGCGACTAGCGGGACCTACAATGAGCAGTTCTTC. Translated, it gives CASSSATSGTYNEQFF.

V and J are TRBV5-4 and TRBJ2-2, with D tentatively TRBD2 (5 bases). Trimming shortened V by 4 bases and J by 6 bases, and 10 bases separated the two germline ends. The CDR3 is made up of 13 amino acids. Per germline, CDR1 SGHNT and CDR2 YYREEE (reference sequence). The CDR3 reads CASSPVRAGELFF. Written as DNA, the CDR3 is TGTGCCAGCAGCCCGGTGCGGGCCGGGGAGCTGTTTTTT.

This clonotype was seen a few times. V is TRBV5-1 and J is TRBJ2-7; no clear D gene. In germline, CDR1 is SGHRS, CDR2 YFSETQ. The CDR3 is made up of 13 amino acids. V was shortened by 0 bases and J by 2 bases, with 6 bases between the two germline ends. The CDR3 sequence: CASSLASPYEQYF. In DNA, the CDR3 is TGCGCCAGCAGCTTGGCTAGTCCCTACGAGCAGTACTTC. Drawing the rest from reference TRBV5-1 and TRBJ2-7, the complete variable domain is KAGVTQTPRYLIKTRGQQVTLSCSPISGHRSVSWYQQTPGQGLQFLFEYFSETQRNKGNFPGRFSGRQFSNSRSEMNVSTLELGDSALYLCASSLASPYEQYFGPGTRLTVT.

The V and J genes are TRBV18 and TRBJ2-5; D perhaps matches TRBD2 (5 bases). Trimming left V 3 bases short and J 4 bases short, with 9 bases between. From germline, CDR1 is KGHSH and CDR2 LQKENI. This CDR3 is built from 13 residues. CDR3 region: CASSPRRAETQYF. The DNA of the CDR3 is TGTGCCAGCTCACCCAGGCGGGCAGAGACCCAGTACTTC.

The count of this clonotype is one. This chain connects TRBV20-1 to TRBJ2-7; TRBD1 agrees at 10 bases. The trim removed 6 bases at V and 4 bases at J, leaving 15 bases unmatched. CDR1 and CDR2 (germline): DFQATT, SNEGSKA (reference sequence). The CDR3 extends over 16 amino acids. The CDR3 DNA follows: TGCAGTGCCGATTCGCCCCGGGACAGGGGAGCGTACGAGCAGTACTTC. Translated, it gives CSADSPRDRGAYEQYF.

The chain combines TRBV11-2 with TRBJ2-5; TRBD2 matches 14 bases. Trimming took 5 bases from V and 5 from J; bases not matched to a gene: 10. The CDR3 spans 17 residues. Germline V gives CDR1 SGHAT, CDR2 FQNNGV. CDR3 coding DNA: TGTGCCAGCAGCCTGGGACTAGCGGGAGCCGCGTGGGAGACCCAGTACTTC. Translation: CASSLGLAGAAWETQYF.

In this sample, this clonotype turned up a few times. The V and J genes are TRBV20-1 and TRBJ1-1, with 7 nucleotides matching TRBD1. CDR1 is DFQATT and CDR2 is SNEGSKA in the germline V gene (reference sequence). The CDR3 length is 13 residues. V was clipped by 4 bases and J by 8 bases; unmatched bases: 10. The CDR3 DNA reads TGCAGTGCTATCCCGACAGGGTTTAACGAAGCTTTCTTT. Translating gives CSAIPTGFNEAFF.

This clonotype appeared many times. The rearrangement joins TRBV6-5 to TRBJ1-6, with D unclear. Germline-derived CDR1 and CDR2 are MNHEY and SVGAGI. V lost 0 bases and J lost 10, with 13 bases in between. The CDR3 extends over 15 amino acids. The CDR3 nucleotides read TGTGCCAGCAGTTACTCCCGTGGCGGGGAATCACCCCTCCACTTT. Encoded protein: CASSYSRGGESPLHF.

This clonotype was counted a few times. CDR3: CASSLAFGGFDEQYF. The CDR3 coding sequence is TGTGCCAGCAGCTTAGCGTTTGGGGGGTTCGACGAGCAGTACTTC. The chain couples TRBV7-9 to TRBJ2-7; D is perhaps TRBD2 (6 bases). V dropped 0 bases and J dropped 5 bases, with 14 bases sitting between them. Germline-derived CDR1 and CDR2 are SEHNR and FQNEAQ (reference sequence). CDR3 length: 15 residues.